Each of the 6 T cell receptor beta chains below was sequenced from the same sample in a study of T cells in Graves' hyperthyroidism and ophthalmopathy. RNA transcripts gave rise to amplified TCR beta CDR3 regions. The HTBI set primed first-round TCR CDR3 RT-PCR. One entry per CDR3 protein results from TCRdb running MiXCR on the multiplex PCR reads. The sample has 550,000 to 650,000 distinct CDR3 sequences, around 13% seen once. What was sequenced was blood. These receptors were taken from a woman aged 25 to 39 with Graves' hyperthyroidism that later progressed to Graves' ophthalmopathy.

At least ten counts were recorded for this clonotype. The chain has TRBV28 and TRBJ2-3, with 9 nucleotides matching TRBD2. Germline V gene sequence: CDR1 MDHEN, CDR2 SYDVKM. The CDR3 consists of 14 residues. The ends lost 7 bases at V and 2 bases at J; junction bases unmatched: 4. The CDR3 DNA is TGTGCCAGCAATGCGGGAGGGCTCACAGATACGCAGTATTTT. As protein: CASNAGGLTDTQYF.

This clonotype has at least ten counts. The rearrangement joins TRBV24-1 to TRBJ2-1, with TRBD2 matching over 12 bases. The CDR3 has 17 residues. J lost 4 bases, V lost 4 bases, and 7 bases had no gene match. Germline CDR1 reads KGHDR; CDR2 reads SFDVKD. CDR3 DNA sequence: TGTGCCACCAGTGACTCGGGACTAGCGGGTTGGTACAATGAGCAGTTCTTC. Residues: CATSDSGLAGWYNEQFF.

The chain employs TRBV4-1 and TRBJ1-4; D uncertain. Trimming left V 4 bases short and J 1 base short, with 19 bases between. Germline lookup yields CDR1 MGHRA and CDR2 YSYEKL. The CDR3 sequence is 18 residues long. For the CDR3, the DNA is TGCGCCAGCAGCCCAGGCTTTGGACTAGAAGGAACTAATGAAAAACTGTTTTTT. Translation: CASSPGFGLEGTNEKLFF.

Many counts were recorded for this clonotype. The chain combines TRBV9 with TRBJ2-3; TRBD1 is a possible D gene (8 bases). This CDR3 is 16 amino acids long. With 2 bases removed from V and 2 bases from J, the gap between germline ends came to 15 bases. Germline V lookup: CDR1 SGDLS, CDR2 YYNGEE. CDR3 in amino acids: CASSVTGGGDTDTQYF. As DNA, the CDR3 is TGTGCCAGCAGCGTCACAGGGGGGGGAGACACAGATACGCAGTATTTT.

This clonotype was seen at least ten times. V gene TRBV7-9 combines with J gene TRBJ1-1; 10 bases fit TRBD1. Germline assignment: CDR1 SEHNR and CDR2 FQNEAQ (reference sequence). This CDR3 has 15 residues. After removal of 4 bases from V and 1 base from J, the junction contained 3 bases not matched to a gene. The CDR3 sequence: CASSSTGGANTEAFF. CDR3 nucleotide sequence: TGTGCCAGCAGCTCGACAGGGGGCGCGAACACTGAAGCTTTCTTT.

This clonotype was seen many times. The chain employs TRBV6-1 and TRBJ2-7, with 9 bases aligning to TRBD1. Germline V gene sequence: CDR1 MNHNS, CDR2 SASEGT. After removal of 6 bases from V and 2 bases from J, the junction contained 2 bases not matched to a gene. The CDR3 is made up of 13 amino acids. DNA of the CDR3: TGTGCCAGCAGAGGGACAGGGACCTACGAGCAGTACTTC. This codes for CASRGTGTYEQYF.